This section outlines one T cell receptor (beta chain) sequence together with its context. The sample originates from a study of blood T cell repertoires in COVID-19. Study background: The samples span acute and convalescent COVID-19 from the United States, Italy and Spain.

The CDR3 sequence is 16 residues long. The V gene's germline CDR1 is LGHNA and CDR2 YSLEER. Trimming removed 0 bases from V and 0 bases from J, with 12 bases in between. The assay was immunoSEQ multiplex PCR, and TCRdb's table has in-frame clones only and misses some. The repertoire holds about 330,000 clones, with about 91% as singletons. The chain is built from TRBV4-3 and TRBJ2-7; D possibly corresponds to TRBD2 (6 bases). The TCR comes from a man aged 25-45 years with COVID-19, enrolled during active disease. Input material: peripheral blood. CDR3 nucleotide sequence: TGCGCCAGCAGCCAAGAGTCGGGGGTAAGCTCCTACGAGCAGTACTTC. As protein: CASSQESGVSSYEQYF.